This T cell receptor (beta chain) was retrieved from a study of identical twins. TCRdb reprocessed the 5' RACE reads via MiXCR and lists one record per CDR3 protein. The data contain around 500,000 distinct CDR3 sequences, approximately 15% of them singletons. The length of the CDR3 is 17 residues. Germline V CDR1 and CDR2: SGHRS, YFSETQ. V lost 0 bases and J lost 3; bases outside the gene matches: 9. The sample was also reused in another study, on yellow fever vaccine responses in identical twins.

Sequencing used CD4+ T cells sorted from blood. The chain employs TRBV5-1 and TRBJ2-7; the match to TRBD1 covers 10 bases. This sequence originates from a woman younger than 30 in good health. CDR3 in DNA: TGCGCCAGCAGCTTGGGGAGAGGGACAGGGGTAATCTACGAGCAGTACTTC. It specifies CASSLGRGTGVIYEQYF. Full variable domain (remainder filled in from reference TRBV5-1 and TRBJ2-7): KAGVTQTPRYLIKTRGQQVTLSCSPISGHRSVSWYQQTPGQGLQFLFEYFSETQRNKGNFPGRFSGRQFSNSRSEMNVSTLELGDSALYLCASSLGRGTGVIYEQYFGPGTRLTVT.